The rows below give T cell receptor beta chains drawn from one sample of a study of radiotherapy plus CTLA-4 blockade in lung cancer. Assay: immunoSEQ multiplex PCR; the TCRdb copy retains only in-frame clones and omits some. This repertoire shows about 49,000 clones, roughly 76% found once; its top ten account for over 8.5%. The sample in question was peripheral blood, obtained from a patient treated with radiotherapy plus ipilimumab. The source of these receptors is a human donor with non-small cell lung cancer who had stable disease on radiotherapy plus ipilimumab. Both conserved end residues are part of each CDR3. The D gene is left open where the match is weak. Clone size is shown for a subset of rows, as once, few, many or a class of expanded clone.

j_gene,d_gene,abundance,v_gene,CDR3aa,CDR3nt
TRBJ1-3,-,-,TRBV10-3,CAIRDNSGNTIYF,TGTGCCATCAGGGACAACTCTGGAAACACCATATATTTT
TRBJ1-5,-,-,TRBV28,CAATRQVVNQPQHF,TGTGCCGCTACCCGACAGGTCGTCAATCAGCCCCAGCATTTT
TRBJ2-3,-,-,TRBV20-1,CSAKVKDTQYF,TGCAGTGCTAAGGTTAAGGATACGCAGTATTTT
TRBJ2-7,TRBD1,-,TRBV6-6,CASSYPGGYEQYF,TGTGCCAGCAGTTACCCAGGGGGCTACGAGCAGTACTTC
TRBJ1-3,-,-,TRBV19,CASSINFAGSGNTIYF,TGTGCCAGTAGTATAAATTTCGCCGGGTCTGGAAACACCATATATTTT
TRBJ1-1,-,-,TRBV5-6,CASSLGQYNTEAFF,TGTGCCAGCAGCTTGGGACAGTATAACACTGAAGCTTTCTTT
TRBJ2-7,-,-,TRBV30,CAWSVPPGIYEQYF,TGTGCCTGGAGTGTACCTCCAGGGATCTACGAGCAGTACTTC
TRBJ2-1,TRBD2,-,TRBV4-1,CASSETTSGGPYNEQFF,TGCGCCAGCAGCGAAACGACTAGCGGGGGACCCTACAATGAGCAGTTCTTC
TRBJ2-1,-,-,TRBV20-1,CSASGTEQFF,TGCAGTGCTAGCGGGACAGAGCAGTTCTTC
TRBJ2-7,TRBD1,once,TRBV6-4,CASSDPWSVTGVGYEQYF,TGTGCCAGCAGTGACCCCTGGAGTGTAACAGGGGTGGGATACGAGCAGTACTTC
TRBJ1-4,TRBD1,few,TRBV6-5,CASSYLTGGPNEKLFF,TGTGCCAGCAGTTACTTAACAGGGGGCCCTAATGAAAAACTGTTTTTT
TRBJ2-3,TRBD1,-,TRBV5-8,CASSFGQGETDTQYF,TGTGCCAGCAGCTTCGGACAGGGAGAAACAGATACGCAGTATTTT
TRBJ1-2,-,-,TRBV21-1,CASSMIYCGNGYTF,TGTGCCAGCAGCATGATATATTGTGGGAATGGCTACACCTTC
TRBJ2-7,-,-,TRBV6-5,CASSYSRGASYEQYF,TGTGCCAGCAGTTACTCCAGGGGGGCCTCCTACGAGCAGTACTTC
TRBJ1-1,-,-,TRBV27,CASSSTLLGTEAFF,TGTGCCAGCAGCTCGACCTTACTAGGGACTGAAGCTTTCTTT
TRBJ1-2,TRBD1,-,TRBV4-1,CASSPRQGSWNNYGYTF,TGCGCCAGCAGCCCGCGACAGGGATCCTGGAACAACTATGGCTACACCTTC
TRBJ2-1,-,-,TRBV5-1,CASSSSLASSYNEQFF,TGCGCCAGCAGCTCAAGTCTAGCGTCCTCCTACAATGAGCAGTTCTTC
TRBJ1-2,-,few,TRBV4-2,CASSQDAYGYTF,TGTGCCAGCAGCCAAGATGCGTATGGCTACACCTTC
TRBJ1-1,-,-,TRBV19,CASSISSQAILEAFF,TGTGCCAGTAGTATAAGTTCACAGGCAATACTTGAAGCTTTCTTT
TRBJ1-4,-,few,TRBV4-3,CASSPTTQRFEKLFF,TGCGCCAGCAGCCCCACAACCCAACGGTTTGAAAAACTGTTTTTT
TRBJ1-4,-,-,TRBV18,CASSPSPNEKLFF,TGTGCCAGCTCACCCTCGCCTAATGAAAAACTGTTTTTT
TRBJ1-1,-,few,TRBV5-4,CASSSPARNTEAFF,TGTGCCAGCAGCTCCCCGGCAAGAAACACTGAAGCTTTCTTT
TRBJ1-2,-,once,TRBV29-1,CSAQQGYGYTF,TGCAGCGCCCAACAGGGCTATGGCTACACCTTC
TRBJ2-7,-,-,TRBV4-1,CASSQDRGYEQYF,TGCGCCAGCAGCCAAGATCGGGGGTACGAGCAGTACTTC
TRBJ2-1,-,-,TRBV5-8,CASSLAVYRAFKNEQFF,TGTGCCAGCAGCTTGGCCGTCTACAGGGCTTTTAAGAATGAGCAGTTCTTC
TRBJ2-1,-,-,TRBV6-1,CASSDSAHNEQFF,TGTGCCAGCAGTGACTCGGCTCACAATGAGCAGTTCTTC
TRBJ2-1,TRBD1,-,TRBV6-6,CASITTGASYNEQFF,TGTGCCAGCATAACAACAGGGGCTTCCTACAATGAGCAGTTCTTC
TRBJ1-5,-,-,TRBV19,CASSIDRVQPQHF,TGTGCCAGTAGTATAGATCGGGTGCAGCCCCAGCATTTT
TRBJ1-5,-,-,TRBV28,CASSLDGSGNQPQHF,TGTGCCAGCAGTTTAGACGGGTCAGGCAATCAGCCCCAGCATTTT
TRBJ2-5,-,-,TRBV7-3,CASSLNPGQETQYF,TGTGCCAGCAGCTTAAATCCAGGCCAAGAGACCCAGTACTTC
TRBJ1-2,TRBD1,-,TRBV27,CASSLRQGYGYTF,TGTGCCAGCAGTTTAAGACAGGGGTATGGCTACACCTTC
TRBJ1-1,TRBD1,-,TRBV7-2,CASSSWGATGVKINTEAFF,TGTGCCAGCAGCTCCTGGGGGGCCACAGGGGTCAAGATAAACACTGAAGCTTTCTTT
TRBJ1-3,-,-,TRBV5-1,CASSPRAVGDTIYF,TGCGCCAGCAGCCCGCGTGCCGTCGGGGACACCATATATTTT
TRBJ2-3,-,once,TRBV19,CASSEGIGTDTQYF,TGTGCCAGTAGTGAGGGGATCGGCACAGATACGCAGTATTTT
TRBJ2-2,-,-,TRBV5-4,CASSLWGTGELFF,TGTGCCAGCAGCTTGTGGGGAACCGGGGAGCTGTTTTTT
TRBJ2-5,-,-,TRBV7-2,CANSRAAGETQYF,TGTGCCAATTCCCGGGCAGCCGGGGAGACCCAGTACTTC
TRBJ2-1,TRBD2,-,TRBV6-5,CASSIYAGVWDEQFF,TGTGCCAGCAGCATCTATGCGGGGGTATGGGATGAGCAGTTCTTC
TRBJ2-4,-,-,TRBV7-8,CASSFTGDSKNIQYF,TGTGCCAGCAGCTTCACAGGGGACTCCAAAAACATTCAGTACTTC
TRBJ2-3,TRBD2,few,TRBV6-4,CASSDSGGGNTDTQYF,TGTGCCAGCAGTGACTCCGGCGGGGGGAACACAGATACGCAGTATTTT
TRBJ2-7,TRBD1,-,TRBV5-4,CASSLAWGRGSYEQYF,TGTGCCAGCAGCTTGGCCTGGGGCAGGGGGTCCTACGAGCAGTACTTC
TRBJ1-5,-,-,TRBV5-6,CASSPHRNQPQHF,TGTGCCAGCAGCCCACACAGAAATCAGCCCCAGCATTTT
TRBJ2-5,TRBD2,-,TRBV5-1,CASSLALAPQETQYF,TGCGCCAGCAGCTTGGCACTAGCGCCCCAAGAGACCCAGTACTTC